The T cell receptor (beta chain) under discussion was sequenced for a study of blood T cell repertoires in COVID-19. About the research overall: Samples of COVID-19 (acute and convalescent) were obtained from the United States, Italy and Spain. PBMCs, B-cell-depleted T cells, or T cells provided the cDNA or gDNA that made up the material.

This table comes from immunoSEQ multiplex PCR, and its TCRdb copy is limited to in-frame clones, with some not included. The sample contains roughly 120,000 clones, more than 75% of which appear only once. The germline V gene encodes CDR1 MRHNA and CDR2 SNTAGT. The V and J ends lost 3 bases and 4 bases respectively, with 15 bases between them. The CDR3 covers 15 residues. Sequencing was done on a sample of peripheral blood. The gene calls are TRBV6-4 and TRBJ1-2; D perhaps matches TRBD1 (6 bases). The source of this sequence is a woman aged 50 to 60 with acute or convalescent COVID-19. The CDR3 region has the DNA TGTGCCAGCAGTGAGGGCAGGGGAAGACCCTATGGCTACACCTTC. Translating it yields CASSEGRGRPYGYTF.